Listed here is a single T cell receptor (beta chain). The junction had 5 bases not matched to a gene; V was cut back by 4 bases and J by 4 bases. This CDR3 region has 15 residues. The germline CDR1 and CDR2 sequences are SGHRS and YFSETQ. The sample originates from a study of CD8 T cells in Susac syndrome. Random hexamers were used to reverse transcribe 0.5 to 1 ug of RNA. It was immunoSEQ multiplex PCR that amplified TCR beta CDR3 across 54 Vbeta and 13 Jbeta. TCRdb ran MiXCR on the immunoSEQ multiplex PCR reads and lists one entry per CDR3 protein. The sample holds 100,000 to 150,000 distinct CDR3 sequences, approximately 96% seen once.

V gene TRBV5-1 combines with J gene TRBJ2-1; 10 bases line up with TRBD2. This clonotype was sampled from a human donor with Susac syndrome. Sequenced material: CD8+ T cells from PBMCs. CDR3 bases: TGCGCCAGCAGCCCAACTAGCGGGGAATACAATGAGCAGTTCTTC. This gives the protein CASSPTSGEYNEQFF.